These 30 T cell receptor beta chains were all obtained from the same sample, sequenced in a study of response to subunit inactivated influenza vaccine. MiXCR, run by TCRdb on the RT-PCR reads, gives a single entry per CDR3 protein. The top ten clones hold over 6.5% of a sample with 200,000 to 300,000 distinct CDR3 sequences, 12% of them seen once. The input for sequencing was non-naive T cells sorted from PBMCs, taken less than 15 days before vaccination. These receptors came from a man between 50 and 59 years old who received an inactivated influenza vaccine.

This clonotype was counted only a few times. J is TRBJ2-1 and V is TRBV5-1, with TRBD2 matching over 10 bases. Looked up from germline, CDR1 is SGHRS and CDR2 is YFSETQ. Losses at the gene ends were 5 bases for V and 8 bases for J; bases not matched to a gene: 16. This CDR3 region has 17 residues. CDR3 loop: CASSFLGSGTSDHEQFF. CDR3 nucleotides: TGCGCCAGCAGTTTTTTGGGATCCGGGACTAGCGACCATGAGCAGTTCTTC.

The chain combines TRBV20-1 with TRBJ2-2; TRBD1 might be the D (6 bases). The CDR3 contains 15 residues. In germline, CDR1 is DFQATT, CDR2 SNEGSKA (reference sequence). The V end was cut by 2 bases, the J end by 6 bases, with 16 bases between. The CDR3 nucleotides are TGCAGTGCTAGATCCCACGGCAGGGGCTCCGGGGAGCTGTTTTTT. This gives the protein CSARSHGRGSGELFF.

This clonotype was observed at least ten times. The chain joins TRBV27 to TRBJ2-2; 7 positions agree with TRBD2. The length of the CDR3 is 17 residues. V lost 4 bases to trimming and J lost 5 bases; unmatched junction nucleotides: 13. Germline CDR1 is MNHEY and CDR2 is SMNVEV (reference sequence). CDR3 loop: CASSWRAGRSVTGELFF. The CDR3 DNA follows: TGTGCCAGCAGTTGGCGAGCGGGACGAAGTGTGACCGGGGAGCTGTTTTTT.

The rearrangement uses TRBV29-1 and TRBJ1-5, with D perhaps matching TRBD1 (6 bases). Trimming took 6 bases from V and 4 from J, leaving 19 bases between them. The CDR3 length is 15 residues. Germline V lookup: CDR1 SQVTM, CDR2 ANQGSEA. This CDR3 reads CSVAEGQGLNQPQHF. The CDR3 DNA follows: TGCAGCGTCGCGGAGGGTCAGGGGCTAAATCAGCCCCAGCATTTT. The full variable domain, with the rest looked up from reference TRBV29-1 and TRBJ1-5, is SAVISQKPSRDICQRGTSLTIQCQVDSQVTMMFWYRQQPGQSLTLIATANQGSEATYESGFVIDKFPISRPNLTFSTLTVSNMSPEDSSIYLCSVAEGQGLNQPQHFGDGTRLSIL.

This clonotype was picked up a small number of times. This chain connects TRBV12-3 or TRBV12-4 to TRBJ1-4; 7 bases agree with TRBD1. The CDR3 extends over 13 amino acids. V gave up 6 bases and J gave up 8 bases; unmatched junction bases: 6. The CDR3 sequence is CASRGTVGEKLFF. The CDR3 DNA reads TGTGCCAGCAGAGGGACAGTGGGAGAAAAACTGTTTTTT.

This clonotype was seen repeatedly, ten times or more. This rearrangement joins TRBV12-3 or TRBV12-4 to TRBJ2-3, with 10 bases identical to TRBD1. This CDR3 region has 17 residues. V dropped 0 bases and J dropped 3; count of bases not matched to a gene: 6. CDR3 sequence: CASSLALWDRGTDTQYF. The CDR3 nucleotides read TGTGCCAGCAGTTTAGCGCTCTGGGACAGGGGAACAGATACGCAGTATTTT.

This clonotype was seen ten or more times. The V and J genes are TRBV6-5 and TRBJ2-2; D remains unclear. Germline V lookup: CDR1 MNHEY, CDR2 SVGAGI. The length of the CDR3 is 15 residues. Trimming removed 2 bases at V and 6 bases at J, with 13 bases between. The CDR3 sequence: CASSYAKSFSGELFF. Here the CDR3 DNA reads TGTGCCAGCAGTTACGCCAAGAGTTTCTCCGGGGAGCTGTTTTTT.

This clonotype has a handful of counts. V and J are TRBV4-3 and TRBJ2-1; the D gene is possibly TRBD2 (7 bases). CDR3 length equals 13 residues. V lost 5 bases to trimming and J lost 8 bases, with 13 bases between them. The V gene's germline CDR1 is LGHNA and CDR2 YSLEER. This CDR3 is CASSWRGGDEQFF. CDR3 nucleotide sequence: TGCGCCAGCAGCTGGAGGGGGGGGGATGAGCAGTTCTTC.

The chain combines TRBV20-1 with TRBJ1-4, with a weak D call TRBD1 (6 bases). Trimming took 2 bases from V and 7 from J, leaving 14 bases between them. Germline lookup yields CDR1 DFQATT and CDR2 SNEGSKA (reference sequence). The CDR3 runs to 14 residues. The CDR3: CSARPDRMSEKLFF. DNA for the CDR3: TGCAGTGCTAGACCTGACAGGATGAGTGAAAAACTGTTTTTT.

This chain connects TRBV11-2 to TRBJ2-7, with 9 bases that match TRBD1. This CDR3 spans 14 amino acids. Germline CDR1 SGHAT, CDR2 FQNNGV. J was trimmed by 3 bases and V by 6 bases; bases with no gene match: 6. This chain's CDR3 is CASRSTGGSYEQYF. The CDR3 nucleotides are TGTGCCAGCAGATCGACAGGGGGTAGCTACGAGCAGTACTTC. The full variable domain, with the rest looked up from reference TRBV11-2 and TRBJ2-7, is EAGVAQSPRYKIIEKRQSVAFWCNPISGHATLYWYQQILGQGPKLLIQFQNNGVVDDSQLPKDRFSAERLKGVDSTLKIQPAKLEDSAVYLCASRSTGGSYEQYFGPGTRLTVT.

The V call is TRBV7-8, the J call TRBJ1-4; D uncertain. Between the trimmed V and J ends, which lost 0 bases and 6 bases, there was a span of 5 bases. The germline V gene encodes CDR1 SGHVS and CDR2 FQNEAQ. This CDR3 comprises 13 residues. The CDR3 loop reads CASSLAVYEKLFF. The CDR3 DNA is TGTGCCAGCAGCTTAGCAGTTTATGAAAAACTGTTTTTT.

The chain has TRBV7-2 and TRBJ2-3, with unresolved D. CDR1 SGHTA and CDR2 FQGNSA come from the germline V gene. The CDR3 has 11 amino acids. V lost 1 base, J lost 10 bases, and 6 bases lay in between. CDR3 sequence (DNA): TGTGCCAGCAGCTTAGAGTGGGCGCAGTATTTT. The encoded protein is CASSLEWAQYF.

The chain carries TRBV12-3 or TRBV12-4 and TRBJ2-3; 7 bases agree with TRBD1. J was trimmed by 1 base and V by 5 bases; bases with no gene match: 6. The CDR3 length is 15 residues. Here the CDR3 reads CASSPRQGRTDTQYF. In nucleotides, the CDR3 is TGTGCCAGCAGTCCCAGACAGGGCCGCACAGATACGCAGTATTTT.

This clonotype has a count of ten or more. The chain's CDR3 is CASRETGALIKQYF. Written as DNA, the CDR3 is TGTGCCAGCAGGGAGACAGGGGCCCTAATTAAGCAGTACTTC. The rearrangement joins TRBV27 to TRBJ2-7, with 8 positions matching TRBD1. The length of the CDR3 is 14 residues. Germline V gene lookup returns CDR1 MNHEY and CDR2 SMNVEV (reference sequence). V shed 6 bases and J 8 bases; nucleotides not matched to a gene: 12.

The rearrangement joins TRBV29-1 to TRBJ2-2; D is ambiguous. The CDR3 runs to 14 residues. Per the germline V gene, CDR1 is SQVTM and CDR2 is ANQGSEA. The ends were cut back, 4 bases at V and 0 bases at J, with 9 bases in the middle. The CDR3 nucleotides are TGCAGCGTTGCACGGGCTTCGAACACCGGGGAGCTGTTTTTT. It codes for CSVARASNTGELFF.

This clonotype was recorded many times. V is TRBV5-1 and J is TRBJ1-3; 7 positions match TRBD1. The CDR3 totals 16 residues. Looked up from germline, CDR1 is SGHRS and CDR2 is YFSETQ. V shed 3 bases and J 0 bases; nucleotides not matched to a gene: 6. CDR3 amino acids: CASSSTGASSGNTIYF. The CDR3 coding sequence is TGCGCCAGCAGCTCAACAGGGGCCAGCTCTGGAAACACCATATATTTT.

The CDR3 DNA sequence: TGTGCCAGCAATCGAGAACAGACAGGGGGCGAGCAGTTCTTC. This sequence encodes CASNREQTGGEQFF. This chain connects TRBV6-1 to TRBJ2-1; 10 nucleotides align to TRBD1. V lost 7 bases, J lost 10 bases, and 10 bases stayed unmatched. The germline V gene encodes CDR1 MNHNS and CDR2 SASEGT. The CDR3 loop spans 14 amino acids.

The chain employs TRBV30 and TRBJ1-6; D gene uncertain. The CDR3 extends over 12 amino acids. Germline V gene lookup returns CDR1 GTSNPN and CDR2 SVGIG (reference sequence). V lost 5 bases and J lost 10, with 12 bases in between. Here the CDR3 reads CAWDSRSSPLHF. The CDR3 nucleotides are TGTGCCTGGGACTCCCGATCCTCACCCCTCCACTTT.

The chain couples TRBV20-1 to TRBJ1-5; 9 bases map to TRBD1. Germline V gene lookup returns CDR1 DFQATT and CDR2 SNEGSKA (reference sequence). The V and J ends lost 0 bases and 1 base, in that order; junction bases with no gene match: 7. This CDR3 spans 17 amino acids. Here the CDR3 reads CSARDLLQGASNQPQHF. CDR3 in DNA: TGCAGTGCTAGAGACCTCCTACAGGGGGCAAGCAATCAGCCCCAGCATTTT.

In its sample, this clonotype was seen many times. V gene TRBV7-9 combines with J gene TRBJ1-1; weak D call: TRBD1 (5 bases). V was trimmed by 5 bases and J by 4 bases, leaving 23 bases between them. The germline gives CDR1 SEHNR, CDR2 FQNEAQ (reference sequence). The CDR3 covers 17 residues. This CDR3 is CASSRIRGGRVVTEAFF. CDR3 sequence (DNA): TGTGCCAGCAGCCGAATCCGGGGGGGGAGGGTAGTCACTGAAGCTTTCTTT.

The chain has TRBV29-1 and TRBJ2-1; 10 nucleotides agree with TRBD2. The V and J ends lost 7 bases and 6 bases, in that order; junction bases with no gene match: 6. The CDR3 runs to 13 residues. Germline V gene data show CDR1 as SQVTM and CDR2 as ANQGSEA. This CDR3 is CSGSGRGFNEQFF. CDR3 DNA sequence: TGCAGCGGAAGCGGGAGGGGTTTCAATGAGCAGTTCTTC.

The gene calls are TRBV7-6 and TRBJ2-7, with 11 bases lining up with TRBD1. Germline CDR1 and CDR2: SGHVS and FNYEAQ. V shed 5 bases, J shed 2 bases, and the junction held 5 bases outside the gene matches. The CDR3 loop spans 15 amino acids. The CDR3 sequence is CASSIGQGAAYEQYF. The CDR3 DNA follows: TGTGCCAGCAGCATAGGACAGGGGGCCGCCTACGAGCAGTACTTC. The full variable domain, with the rest looked up from reference TRBV7-6 and TRBJ2-7, is GAGVSQSPRYKVTKRGQDVALRCDPISGHVSLYWYRQALGQGPEFLTYFNYEAQQDKSGLPNDRFSAERPEGSISTLTIQRTEQRDSAMYRCASSIGQGAAYEQYFGPGTRLTVT.

The CDR3 loop reads CASSLEGSGRQQYF. Written as DNA, the CDR3 is TGCGCCAGCAGCTTGGAGGGTAGCGGGAGGCAACAGTACTTC. The J gene is TRBJ2-7, the V gene TRBV5-1; 10 bases are shared with TRBD2. Germline CDR1 is SGHRS and CDR2 is YFSETQ. V lost 0 bases, J lost 10 bases, and 7 bases stayed unmatched. CDR3 size: 14 residues.

The chain links TRBV20-1 to TRBJ2-7, with D unresolved. The CDR3 sequence is 12 residues long. Germline-derived CDR1 and CDR2 are DFQATT and SNEGSKA (reference sequence). With 6 bases removed from V and 3 bases from J, the gap between germline ends came to 12 bases. The CDR3 coding sequence is TGCAGTGCCAACATTCGGCTCTACGAGCAGTACTTC. This encodes CSANIRLYEQYF.

This clonotype was picked up a small number of times. This chain connects TRBV20-1 to TRBJ1-4; D is possibly TRBD1 (6 bases). This CDR3 contains 15 residues. Germline CDR1 and CDR2: DFQATT and SNEGSKA (reference sequence). The V end was cut by 3 bases, the J end by 0 bases, with 11 bases between. The CDR3, as DNA: TGCAGTGCTAGTGCACACAGGGCAACTAATGAAAAACTGTTTTTT. The encoded protein is CSASAHRATNEKLFF.

This clonotype appeared many times. The genes are TRBV28 and TRBJ1-5; TRBD1 is a possible D gene (6 bases). The CDR3 loop spans 15 amino acids. Germline V gene sequence: CDR1 MDHEN, CDR2 SYDVKM. Trimming cost V 9 bases and J 4 bases, with 19 bases left between them. CDR3 amino acids: CASKPTGHRNQPQHF. The CDR3 nucleotides read TGTGCCAGTAAACCTACAGGGCACCGAAATCAGCCCCAGCATTTT.

This clonotype was detected only a few times. V gene TRBV7-3 combines with J gene TRBJ1-4; no reliable D call. The CDR3 is 16 residues long. V lost 0 bases to trimming and J lost 7 bases, with 15 bases between them. Per the germline V gene, CDR1 is SGHTA and CDR2 is FQGTGA. This chain's CDR3 is CASSLTSEPRGEKLFF. CDR3 bases: TGTGCCAGCAGCTTAACGTCGGAGCCCAGAGGTGAAAAACTGTTTTTT.

This clonotype was picked up many times. The genes are TRBV12-3 or TRBV12-4 and TRBJ1-5; 7 bases agree with TRBD1. This CDR3 comprises 16 residues. J was trimmed by 3 bases and V by 1 base; bases with no gene match: 6. CDR3 loop: CASSLEGAGHNQPQHF. DNA for the CDR3: TGTGCCAGCAGTTTAGAGGGGGCGGGTCACAATCAGCCCCAGCATTTT.

The CDR3 bases are TGTGCCAGCAGCTTGCTAGCGGGGGATAACACCGGGGAGCTGTTTTTT. Translating it yields CASSLLAGDNTGELFF. This sequence joins TRBV5-4 and TRBJ2-2; 10 bases fit TRBD2. V was clipped by 1 base and J by 2 bases; unmatched bases: 2. The CDR3 totals 16 residues. CDR1 SGHNT and CDR2 YYREEE come from the germline V gene (reference sequence).

This clonotype appeared a single time. A much larger clone lies one base from this, so it may be a read error. The chain joins TRBV4-3 to TRBJ2-2; the match to TRBD2 covers 9 bases. CDR3 length equals 15 residues. Looked up from germline, CDR1 is LGHNA and CDR2 is YSLEER. CDR3 region: CAISQLTSGRGELFF. CDR3 DNA sequence: TGCGCCATCAGCCAATTGACTAGCGGCAGAGGGGAGCTGTTTTTT.